This T cell receptor beta chain was found in a study of blood T cell repertoires in COVID-19. Study-level information: Sources were T cells, B-cell-depleted T cells, or PBMCs; the material itself was cDNA or gDNA.

The CDR3 spans 13 residues. The germline V gene encodes CDR1 SGHTA and CDR2 FQGNSA. V lost 3 bases, J lost 7 bases, and 2 bases stayed unmatched. Profiling relied on immunoSEQ multiplex PCR, and the TCRdb table lists in-frame clones only, not all of them. The sample lists approximately 100,000 clones; about 80% were seen once. This chain links TRBV7-2 with TRBJ2-5, with 10 positions matching TRBD2. The receptor's source is a man in his 70s with acute or convalescent COVID-19. The material sequenced was peripheral blood. CDR3 sequence reads: CASSLPSGRTQYF. DNA for the CDR3: TGTGCCAGCAGCTTGCCTAGCGGGAGGACCCAGTACTTC.